This T cell receptor beta chain comes out of a study of T cell responses to AZD1222 COVID-19 vaccine (dated by TCRdb to about 2021). The study in broad terms: AZD1222 recipients whose second dose came at about 4 weeks and those whose second dose came at about 12 weeks were combined into one group, since spike-specific TCR depth and breadth did not differ between the two schedules. TCR sequencing was performed for about 250 trial participants, of whom around 200 were given two doses of AZD1222 and around 25 were given two doses of MenACWY control vaccine. Trial participants were enrolled by age into 18-55, 56-69 and 70-plus year subgroups, with about 150, 28 and 57 TCR-sequenced participants respectively. Broader findings and caveats from the paper: Only six or seven AZD1222 recipients were SARS-CoV-2 seropositive at baseline, limiting conclusions about previously exposed vaccinees. In the small 56-69-year group, the increase in depth fell short of significance, most likely because of low power. Reportedly, almost half of the unique spike-specific TCRs recognized epitopes lying outside the regions that are mutated in the B.1.351 and B.1.1.7 variants. Because no day 14 peak-response samples were available, the repertoires could be characterized only after the peak T cell response. The whole spike protein was spanned by vaccine-associated CD4 TCRs, and dominant responses were seen in regions 160-218 and 743-854. Most participants were white British and females outnumbered males, and the authors suggested that clonal diversity may have been underestimated. Spike-specific TCR breadth and depth rose significantly after two AZD1222 doses compared with day 0 and with MenACWY recipients.

Concerning this clone: This clone's antigen is unknown. No base qualities exist here, and no much larger clone lies one base off it.

The CDR3 regions of human TCRbeta chains were subjected to immunosequencing. Per the source publication's procedure: TCRs in the repertoires were matched against a reference library of SARS-CoV-2-specific TCRs that had been generated with the MIRA antigen-specificity platform. Breadth was defined as the fraction of unique TCRs that were SARS-CoV-2-associated, and depth was defined as the fraction of total T cells that were SARS-CoV-2-associated. Using the MIRA data, every spike-specific TCR was mapped to the spike region that the TCR reacted to and assigned to either a CD4 or a CD8 class. Log10-transformed breadth and depth values were compared by one-way ANOVA with Sidak's multiple comparisons tests. Not all clones reach the TCRdb copy of this immuneACCESS table, which keeps in-frame sequences only. Checked studies attribute under half of the gap to unresolved V genes and leave the rest unexplained. V, J and clone size are taken as reported in that table, and D and trimming were inferred from the DNA itself. The sample profile shows more than 95,000 clones; roughly 88% of them were found once. The ten largest clones represent more than 6.5% of the sample.

The time point label corresponds to: baseline before first vaccination. The vaccinee samples were drawn from two UK trials, COV001 and COV002, one of which was a single-blind randomized controlled phase 2/3 trial testing AZD1222 (ChAdOx1 nCoV-19) in healthy adults. For TCRbeta chain sequencing, PBMC samples were collected from trial participants at day 0 and at day 28 after the second dose. V drops 4 bases and J drops 2 bases, leaving 16 bases in between. Sequences SGHDN (CDR1) and FVKESK (CDR2) are obtained from the germline V gene. Taken from cysteine to phenylalanine, the CDR3 has 16 residues. Just CDR3 DNA is preserved here, 48 bases in frame from base 1.

The rearranged segments are TRBV14 and TRBJ2-3; the D gene is perhaps TRBD2, on 5 matching bases. This receptor was obtained from an adult in good health. Sample: peripheral blood, taken on day 0 of AZD1222 vaccination. The base sequence is TGTGCCAGCAGCCCGGGATTGATCTTGTACACAGATACGCAGTATTTT. This sequence encodes CASSPGLILYTDTQYF.